This TCR beta chain is drawn from a study of liver allograft versus peripheral blood T cells. Study-wide context: Hepatic allograft T cell receptor repertoires were evaluated relative to those present in recipients' peripheral blood. Points from the study as a whole: Peripheral blood reportedly held T cell receptor repertoires that differed from those inside liver allografts.

CDR1 is SGHAT, CDR2 FQDESV, per germline (reference sequence). The CDR3 is made up of 15 amino acids. Worth noting for this clonotype: Its matching antigen is unknown. This clone may be a read error of a much larger clone one base away.

TCRdb reprocessed the reads with MiXCR, giving one entry per CDR3 protein. The profile covers more than 3,500 distinct CDR3 sequences, with more than 14% appearing a single time and roughly 4% taken by the ten largest. The sequence was obtained from a human patient who had a liver transplant. The T cells may come from the graft donor. The V and J genes are TRBV11-1 and TRBJ2-5; D is possibly TRBD1 (6 bases). CDR3 protein: CTSSSSGTREETQYF. CDR3 in DNA: TGTACCAGCAGCTCCTCCGGGACACGGGAAGAGACCCAGTACTTC.